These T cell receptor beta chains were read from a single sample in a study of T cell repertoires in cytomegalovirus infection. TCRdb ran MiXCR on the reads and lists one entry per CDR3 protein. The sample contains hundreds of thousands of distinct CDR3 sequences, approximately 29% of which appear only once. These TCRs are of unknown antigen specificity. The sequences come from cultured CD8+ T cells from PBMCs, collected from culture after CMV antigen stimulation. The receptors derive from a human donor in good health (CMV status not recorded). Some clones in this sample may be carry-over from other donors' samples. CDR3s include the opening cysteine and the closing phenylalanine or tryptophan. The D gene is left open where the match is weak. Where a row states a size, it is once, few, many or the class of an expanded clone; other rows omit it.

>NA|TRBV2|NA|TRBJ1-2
CASKGQIYGYTF
TGTGCCAGCAAGGGACAAATCTATGGCTACACCTTC
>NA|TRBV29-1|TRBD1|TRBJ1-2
CSVDLRTGRADGYTF
TGCAGCGTTGATCTGCGGACAGGGAGGGCGGATGGCTACACCTTC
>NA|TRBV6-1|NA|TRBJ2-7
CASSEAGIVYEQYF
TGTGCCAGCAGTGAGGCAGGGATTGTGTACGAGCAGTACTTC
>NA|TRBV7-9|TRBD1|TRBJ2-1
CASRYTGVNEQFF
TGTGCCAGCAGGTATACAGGGGTCAATGAGCAGTTCTTC
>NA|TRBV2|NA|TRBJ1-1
CASNQIDTMNTEAFF
TGTGCCAGCAACCAAATCGACACTATGAACACTGAAGCTTTCTTT
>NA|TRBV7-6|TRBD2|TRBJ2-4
CASSFGERGAKNIQYF
TGTGCCAGCAGCTTTGGCGAGCGGGGGGCCAAAAACATTCAGTACTTC
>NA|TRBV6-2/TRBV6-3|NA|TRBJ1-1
CASSYGAPGLNTEAFF
TGTGCCAGCAGTTACGGGGCCCCGGGGTTGAACACTGAAGCTTTCTTT
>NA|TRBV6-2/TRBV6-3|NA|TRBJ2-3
CAGRPGGYTDTQYF
TGTGCCGGCCGACCGGGCGGTTACACAGATACGCAGTATTTT
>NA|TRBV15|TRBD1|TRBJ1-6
CATSTYRGQNSPLHF
TGTGCCACCAGCACGTACAGGGGACAGAATTCACCCCTCCACTTT
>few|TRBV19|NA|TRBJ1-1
CATRRGINTEAFF
TGTGCCACTAGACGGGGAATTAACACTGAAGCTTTCTTT
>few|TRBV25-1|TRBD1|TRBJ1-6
CASSASTGATYNSPLHF
TGTGCCAGCAGTGCCTCGACAGGGGCGACCTATAATTCACCCCTCCACTTT
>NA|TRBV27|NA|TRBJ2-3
CASSLWRTDTQYF
TGTGCCAGCAGTTTATGGCGGACAGATACGCAGTATTTT
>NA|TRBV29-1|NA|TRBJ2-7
CSVLHPYSYEQYF
TGCAGCGTCCTCCACCCATACTCCTACGAGCAGTACTTC
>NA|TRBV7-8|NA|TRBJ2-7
CASSQNRARLNPGEQYF
TGTGCCAGCAGCCAAAACAGGGCGAGACTCAACCCCGGCGAGCAGTACTTC
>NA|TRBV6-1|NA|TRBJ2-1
CASEAQGYYNEQFF
TGTGCCAGCGAGGCGCAGGGGTACTACAATGAGCAGTTCTTC
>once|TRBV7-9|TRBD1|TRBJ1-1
CASSPGTGRATEAFF
TGTGCCAGCAGCCCCGGGACAGGGAGGGCCACTGAAGCTTTCTTT
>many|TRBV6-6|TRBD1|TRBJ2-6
CASSYSLQKIRKDRESPGANVLTF
TGTGCCAGCAGTTACTCTTTGCAAAAAATACGGAAGGACAGGGAGTCGCCTGGGGCCAACGTCCTGACTTTC
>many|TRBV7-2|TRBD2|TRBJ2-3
CASSPVLKRGGVTDTQYF
TGTGCCAGCAGCCCAGTCCTTAAGCGGGGGGGCGTAACAGATACGCAGTATTTT
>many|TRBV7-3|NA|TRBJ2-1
CASSLTGEPYNEQFF
TGTGCCAGCAGCTTAACGGGGGAGCCCTACAATGAGCAGTTCTTC
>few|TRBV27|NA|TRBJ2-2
CASSFLGEHSGELFF
TGTGCCAGCAGTTTTCTGGGGGAACATTCCGGGGAGCTGTTTTTT
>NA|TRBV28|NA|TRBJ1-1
CASSRARLNTEAFF
TGTGCCAGCAGCAGGGCCAGATTGAACACTGAAGCTTTCTTT
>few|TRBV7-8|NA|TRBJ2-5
CASSSRTKQETQYF
TGTGCCAGCAGCTCCCGGACTAAACAAGAGACCCAGTACTTC
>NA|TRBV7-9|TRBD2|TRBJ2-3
CASSSPPSGGPTDTQYF
TGTGCCAGCAGCTCTCCCCCTAGCGGGGGGCCCACAGATACGCAGTATTTT
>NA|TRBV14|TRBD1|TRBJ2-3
CASSQWDRVTDTQYF
TGTGCCAGCAGCCAATGGGACAGGGTCACAGATACGCAGTATTTT
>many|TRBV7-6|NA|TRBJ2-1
CASSDLTAGTAYWNEQFF
TGTGCCAGCAGCGATCTCACTGCGGGGACCGCTTACTGGAATGAGCAGTTCTTC
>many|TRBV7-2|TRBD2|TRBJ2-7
CASSPGPASGEQYF
TGTGCCAGCAGCCCGGGACCCGCTAGCGGCGAGCAGTACTTC
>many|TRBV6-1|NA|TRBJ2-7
CASRGTAQYEQYF
TGTGCCAGCAGAGGCACAGCCCAATACGAGCAGTACTTC
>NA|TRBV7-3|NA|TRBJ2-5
CASSWGGLLQETQYF
TGTGCCAGCAGCTGGGGTGGGCTGCTCCAAGAGACCCAGTACTTC
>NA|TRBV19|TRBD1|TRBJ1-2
CATGTGDYGYTF
TGTGCCACCGGGACAGGCGACTATGGCTACACCTTC
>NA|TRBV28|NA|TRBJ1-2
CASSLVFAGQDYGYTF
TGTGCCAGCAGCCTAGTCTTCGCGGGGCAGGACTATGGCTACACCTTC
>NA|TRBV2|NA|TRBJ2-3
CASSPGQSSTDTQYF
TGTGCCAGCAGCCCGGGGCAGTCTAGCACAGATACGCAGTATTTT
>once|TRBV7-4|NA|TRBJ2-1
CASSAERGDPSYNEQFF
TGTGCCAGCAGCGCCGAGAGGGGGGATCCTTCCTACAATGAGCAGTTCTTC
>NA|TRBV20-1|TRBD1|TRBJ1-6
CSARSQDRENTSPLHF
TGCAGTGCTAGATCTCAGGACAGGGAGAATACTTCACCCCTCCACTTT
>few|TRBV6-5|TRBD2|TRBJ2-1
CASSYLAGGPVEQFF
TGTGCCAGCAGTTACTTAGCGGGGGGGCCTGTTGAGCAGTTCTTC
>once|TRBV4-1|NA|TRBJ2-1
CASSQDLGGNNEQFF
TGCGCCAGCAGCCAAGACTTGGGGGGAAACAATGAGCAGTTCTTC
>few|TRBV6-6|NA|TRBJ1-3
CASSFGAGWDVSGNTIYF
TGTGCCAGCAGTTTCGGAGCTGGTTGGGACGTCTCTGGAAACACCATATATTTT
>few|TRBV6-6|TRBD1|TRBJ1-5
CASIGTGIPNKAQHF
TGTGCCAGCATTGGGACAGGGATCCCGAATAAGGCCCAGCATTTT
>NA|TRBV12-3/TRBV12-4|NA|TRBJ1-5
CASSSSSRGSNQPQHF
TGTGCCAGCAGTTCCTCGAGCAGGGGAAGCAATCAGCCCCAGCATTTT
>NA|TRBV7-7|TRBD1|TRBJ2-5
CASSIGQGRETQYF
TGTGCTAGCAGTATTGGACAGGGAAGAGAGACCCAGTACTTC
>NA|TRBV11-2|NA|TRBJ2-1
CASSPPGIPNEQFF
TGTGCCAGCAGCCCGCCCGGGATCCCCAATGAGCAGTTCTTC
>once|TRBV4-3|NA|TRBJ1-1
CASSPSRPPYSTEAFF
TGCGCCAGCAGCCCAAGCCGCCCACCCTACTCAACTGAAGCTTTCTTT
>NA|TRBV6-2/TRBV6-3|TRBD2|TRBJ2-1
CASSYWASGGRPTSYNEQFF
TGTGCCAGCAGTTACTGGGCTAGCGGGGGGCGGCCTACCTCCTACAATGAGCAGTTCTTC
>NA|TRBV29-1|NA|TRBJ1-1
CSVVLLTGAEAFF
TGCAGCGTTGTCCTCCTAACTGGGGCTGAAGCTTTCTTT
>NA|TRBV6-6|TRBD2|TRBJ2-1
CASSYGSGGGNEQFF
TGTGCCAGCAGTTACGGTAGCGGGGGTGGAAATGAGCAGTTCTTC
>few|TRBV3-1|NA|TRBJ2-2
CASSPLGADGELFF
TGTGCCAGCAGCCCCTTAGGGGCAGACGGGGAGCTGTTTTTT
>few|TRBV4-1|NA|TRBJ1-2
CASSQDDEGIYGYTF
TGCGCCAGCAGCCAAGATGACGAGGGTATCTATGGCTACACCTTC
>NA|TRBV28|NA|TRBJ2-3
CASRQRGDTDTQYF
TGTGCCAGCAGGCAAAGGGGGGACACAGATACGCAGTATTTT
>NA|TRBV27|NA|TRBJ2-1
CASSLVYYNEQFF
TGTGCCAGCAGTCTGGTCTACTACAATGAGCAGTTCTTC
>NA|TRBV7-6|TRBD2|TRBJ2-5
CASTSTIFSGGVEETQYF
TGTGCCAGCACCTCGACGATTTTTAGCGGGGGGGTGGAAGAGACCCAGTACTTC
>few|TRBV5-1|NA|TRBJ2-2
CASSLDPAVNTGELFF
TGCGCCAGCAGCTTGGATCCAGCGGTGAACACCGGGGAGCTGTTTTTT